Presented here are 26 T cell receptor beta chains from one specimen sequenced in a study of CD8 T cells in Susac syndrome. Random hexamers were used to reverse transcribe an amount of roughly 0.45 to 1 ug RNA. MiXCR, applied by TCRdb to the immunoSEQ multiplex PCR reads, yields one record per CDR3 protein. The sample lists approximately 150,000 distinct CDR3 sequences; approximately 93% were seen once. Sequencing was done on a sample of CD4+ T cells from PBMCs. The origin of the receptors is a human donor with multiple sclerosis.

CDR3 sequence: CSARAQTSESEQFF. The CDR3 bases are TGCAGTGCTAGGGCCCAGACTAGCGAGAGTGAGCAGTTCTTC. The V and J genes are TRBV20-1 and TRBJ2-1; TRBD2 aligns across 8 bases. The junction had 10 bases not matched to a gene; V was cut back by 3 bases and J by 9 bases. The germline V gene encodes CDR1 DFQATT and CDR2 SNEGSKA (reference sequence). The CDR3 spans 14 residues.

Comment on this clonotype: No conserved phenylalanine or tryptophan ends this CDR3, so it is likely a read error. This chain links TRBV3-1 with TRBJ1-1; D is undetermined. CDR1 and CDR2 (germline): LGHDT, YNNKEL (reference sequence). Trimming stripped 4 bases from V and 0 bases from J, with 12 bases between. The CDR3 has 15 residues. The CDR3 DNA reads TGTGCCAGCAGCCCGGGTAGCTACATGAACACTGAAGCTTTCTTG. Protein product: CASSPGSYMNTEAFL.

The chain uses TRBV24-1 and TRBJ2-5; possible D gene TRBD2, 7 bases. The CDR3 runs 14 residues. Looked up from germline, CDR1 is KGHDR and CDR2 is SFDVKD. V was shortened by 10 bases and J by 5 bases, with 19 bases between the two germline ends. The CDR3 coding sequence is TGTGCCACTGGGCGGGGGCTCGGTTGGGAGACCCAGTACTTC. Protein sequence: CATGRGLGWETQYF.

The chain employs TRBV19 and TRBJ2-1; TRBD2 matches at 7 bases. CDR3 length: 16 residues. Germline V gene data show CDR1 as LNHDA and CDR2 as SQIVND (reference sequence). The V and J ends lost 5 bases and 7 bases, in that order; junction bases with no gene match: 14. This chain's CDR3 is CASSPRTSEPPNEQFF. In DNA, the CDR3 is TGTGCCAGTAGTCCTCGGACTAGTGAGCCCCCGAATGAGCAGTTCTTC. Together with reference TRBV19 and TRBJ2-1, the CDR3 gives the full variable domain: DGGITQSPKYLFRKEGQNVTLSCEQNLNHDAMYWYRQDPGQGLRLIYYSQIVNDFQKGDIAEGYSVSREKKESFPLTVTSAQKNPTAFYLCASSPRTSEPPNEQFFGPGTRLTVL.

This chain joins TRBV29-1 and TRBJ1-1; D possibly corresponds to TRBD1 (5 bases). The CDR3 extends over 13 amino acids. Between the trimmed V and J ends, which lost 7 bases and 0 bases, there was a span of 12 bases. The germline gives CDR1 SQVTM, CDR2 ANQGSEA. CDR3 amino acids: CSARVQVNTEAFF. CDR3 DNA sequence: TGCAGCGCCCGTGTACAGGTGAACACTGAAGCTTTCTTT.

The gene calls are TRBV4-2 and TRBJ1-4; 8 bases are shared with TRBD1. V shed 5 bases, J shed 8 bases, and the junction held 7 bases outside the gene matches. The CDR3 has 14 residues. Germline V gives CDR1 LGHNA, CDR2 YNFKEQ. The CDR3 sequence: CASSSTGEGEKLFF. CDR3 bases: TGTGCCAGCAGCTCGACAGGGGAGGGAGAAAAACTGTTTTTT.

The chain employs TRBV20-1 and TRBJ1-1; 8 bases agree with TRBD1. CDR3 length: 13 residues. Germline CDR1 DFQATT, CDR2 SNEGSKA (reference sequence). The V and J ends lost 5 bases and 5 bases, in that order; junction bases with no gene match: 7. The CDR3 DNA is TGCAGTGCTGAGACAGGGGCTCCTACTGAAGCTTTCTTT. Amino acid sequence: CSAETGAPTEAFF.

The chain combines TRBV15 with TRBJ1-2; 9 nucleotides match TRBD1. The CDR3 sequence is 17 residues long. Looked up from germline, CDR1 is LNHNV and CDR2 is YYDKDF (reference sequence). V was pared by 0 bases and J by 8 bases, with 13 bases of the junction left unmatched. CDR3 in amino acids: CATSREGTGQLTWGYTF. The CDR3 region has the DNA TGTGCCACCAGCAGAGAAGGGACAGGGCAATTAACGTGGGGCTACACCTTC.

The rearrangement uses TRBV20-1 and TRBJ1-5, with D tentatively TRBD1 (5 bases). Germline V gives CDR1 DFQATT, CDR2 SNEGSKA (reference sequence). V lost 6 bases and J 6 bases, leaving 18 bases between the germline ends. CDR3 length equals 14 residues. The DNA for the CDR3 is TGCAGTGCCGTACAGGTATCCTCGAGTCAGCCCCAGCATTTT. Protein: CSAVQVSSSQPQHF.

The V and J genes are TRBV25-1 and TRBJ1-1; D possibly corresponds to TRBD1 (6 bases). The length of the CDR3 is 12 residues. Trimming took 4 bases from V and 11 from J, leaving 14 bases between them. Germline CDR1 MGHDK, CDR2 SYGVNS. The CDR3 is CASSGHQGNAFF. Written as DNA, the CDR3 is TGTGCCAGCAGTGGCCACCAGGGGAATGCTTTCTTT.

The chain carries TRBV5-1 and TRBJ2-1; 11 bases align to TRBD2. Germline V gene sequence: CDR1 SGHRS, CDR2 YFSETQ. CDR3 size: 15 residues. Germline trimming cut 4 bases from V and 8 bases from J; bases unmatched to any gene: 8. Written as DNA, the CDR3 is TGCGCCAGCAGCGGAACTAGCGGGAGCTCAGATGAGCAGTTCTTC. Translation: CASSGTSGSSDEQFF.

DNA of the CDR3: TGTGCCAGCAGGGAGGGATTGTATACTGAAGCTTTCTTT. This encodes CASREGLYTEAFF. This sequence joins TRBV5-4 and TRBJ1-1; D remains ambiguous. The CDR3 is 13 residues long. The germline V and J ends were trimmed by 5 bases and 5 bases, with 13 bases remaining between them. Germline loops: CDR1 SGHNT, CDR2 YYREEE (reference sequence).

The chain is built from TRBV20-1 and TRBJ1-3, with 7 nucleotides matching TRBD1. CDR1 DFQATT and CDR2 SNEGSKA come from the germline V gene (reference sequence). This CDR3 contains 13 residues. V shed 2 bases, J shed 6 bases, and the junction held 4 bases outside the gene matches. CDR3 loop: CSARRTGENTIYF. As DNA, the CDR3 is TGCAGTGCTAGACGGACAGGCGAAAACACCATATATTTT.

J is TRBJ2-3 and V is TRBV11-2; tentative D call: TRBD2 (6 bases). V was shortened by 5 bases and J by 2 bases, with 29 bases between the two germline ends. CDR1 and CDR2 from the germline V gene are SGHAT and FQNNGV. The CDR3 has 20 residues. CDR3 protein: CASSRTFPHHQTRDTDTQYF. The DNA of the CDR3 is TGTGCCAGCAGCCGAACCTTCCCCCACCACCAGACTAGGGACACAGATACGCAGTATTTT.

The chain joins TRBV19 to TRBJ1-1; D gene ambiguous. Germline values: CDR1 LNHDA, CDR2 SQIVND (reference sequence). CDR3 length: 14 residues. Trimming pared 7 bases from V and 4 bases from J, leaving 16 bases between. In DNA, the CDR3 is TGTGCCAGTACCGACACTCCGAGGAGCACTGAAGCTTTCTTT. This codes for CASTDTPRSTEAFF.

This chain joins TRBV19 and TRBJ2-1, with D possibly TRBD1 on 6 matching bases. This CDR3 comprises 12 residues. The ends were cut back, 5 bases at V and 12 bases at J, with 14 bases in the middle. Germline V gives CDR1 LNHDA, CDR2 SQIVND (reference sequence). The CDR3 sequence is CASSETGISQFF. The CDR3, as DNA: TGTGCCAGTAGTGAAACAGGGATTTCGCAGTTCTTC. Variable domain in full (rest from reference TRBV19 and TRBJ2-1): DGGITQSPKYLFRKEGQNVTLSCEQNLNHDAMYWYRQDPGQGLRLIYYSQIVNDFQKGDIAEGYSVSREKKESFPLTVTSAQKNPTAFYLCASSETGISQFFGPGTRLTVL.

V and J are TRBV7-2 and TRBJ2-1; 7 bases agree with TRBD1. J was trimmed by 4 bases and V by 5 bases; bases with no gene match: 5. Germline V gene data show CDR1 as SGHTA and CDR2 as FQGNSA. The CDR3 consists of 14 residues. CDR3 coding DNA: TGTGCCAGCAGCATCGACAGGGCATACAATGAGCAGTTCTTC. Encoded protein: CASSIDRAYNEQFF.

The gene calls are TRBV12-3 or TRBV12-4 and TRBJ1-1; 7 bases map to TRBD1. V dropped 4 bases and J dropped 4; count of bases not matched to a gene: 6. The CDR3 runs 14 residues. CDR3 sequence reads: CASSWTGTSTEAFF. The CDR3 DNA is TGTGCCAGCAGTTGGACAGGCACGAGCACTGAAGCTTTCTTT.

The rearrangement uses TRBV4-3 and TRBJ2-5; D gene uncertain. Germline V CDR1 and CDR2: LGHNA, YSLEER. Trimming removed 11 bases from V and 5 bases from J, with 9 bases in between. The length of the CDR3 is 10 residues. The CDR3 spells CASRMETQYF. CDR3 bases: TGCGCCTCCCGAATGGAGACCCAGTACTTC.

The gene calls are TRBV5-4 and TRBJ2-5, with a tentative D call TRBD2 (6 bases). Germline V gene lookup returns CDR1 SGHNT and CDR2 YYREEE (reference sequence). This CDR3 region has 13 residues. The V gene lost 0 bases and the J gene lost 5 bases, with 8 bases spanning the gap. The CDR3 DNA reads as TGTGCCAGCAGCTTGGCCCGGGGGGAGACCCAGTACTTC. Translated, it gives CASSLARGETQYF.

This clonotype has a single count. The gene calls are TRBV20-1 and TRBJ2-1; possibly TRBD2 for D (6 bases). The CDR3 is made up of 15 amino acids. Trimming shortened V by 3 bases and J by 4 bases, and 16 bases separated the two germline ends. Germline CDR1 DFQATT, CDR2 SNEGSKA (reference sequence). The CDR3 reads CSARTGTVSYNEQFF. CDR3 sequence (DNA): TGCAGTGCTAGGACCGGGACTGTTTCTTACAATGAGCAGTTCTTC.

The chain couples TRBV6-1 to TRBJ2-4; unclear D gene. This CDR3 comprises 12 residues. V was shortened by 5 bases and J by 8 bases, with 10 bases between the two germline ends. Germline lookup yields CDR1 MNHNS and CDR2 SASEGT. The CDR3 bases are TGTGCCAGCAGTTCCGACTCGGACATTCAGTACTTC. This translates into CASSSDSDIQYF.

The V gene is TRBV20-1, the J gene TRBJ1-5; TRBD1 aligns across 7 bases. The CDR3 spans 16 residues. After removal of 6 bases from V and 0 bases from J, the junction contained 11 bases not matched to a gene. Germline CDR1 reads DFQATT; CDR2 reads SNEGSKA (reference sequence). CDR3 in amino acids: CSAFGQVPYSNQPQHF. The CDR3 bases are TGCAGTGCCTTTGGACAGGTACCTTATAGCAATCAGCCCCAGCATTTT.

The V gene is TRBV27, the J gene TRBJ1-4, with TRBD1 matching over 10 bases. Per germline, CDR1 MNHEY and CDR2 SMNVEV (reference sequence). V shed 6 bases and J 8 bases; nucleotides not matched to a gene: 6. CDR3 length equals 14 residues. Here the CDR3 reads CASSQDRGLEKLFF. DNA for the CDR3: TGTGCCAGCAGCCAAGACAGGGGGCTAGAAAAACTGTTTTTT.

The rearrangement links TRBV18 to TRBJ1-5, with D possibly TRBD1 on 5 matching bases. CDR1 is KGHSH and CDR2 is LQKENI in the germline V gene. The CDR3 is 13 amino acids. V was shortened by 8 bases and J by 5 bases, with 13 bases between the two germline ends. The CDR3, as DNA: TGTGCCAGCCGCAGGGCGATCGATCAGCCCCAGCATTTT. This encodes CASRRAIDQPQHF. The whole variable domain, remainder taken from reference TRBV18 and TRBJ1-5, is NAGVMQNPRHLVRRRGQEARLRCSPMKGHSHVYWYRQLPEEGLKFMVYLQKENIIDESGMPKERFSAEFPKEGPSILRIQQVVRGDSAAYFCASRRAIDQPQHFGDGTRLSIL.

The chain uses TRBV28 and TRBJ2-6; D might be TRBD1 (5 bases). The germline V and J ends were trimmed by 5 bases and 4 bases, with 18 bases remaining between them. Germline values: CDR1 MDHEN, CDR2 SYDVKM. The CDR3 length is 17 residues. As DNA, the CDR3 is TGTGCCAGCAGTCCCCGTTCCAGGGTGCGAGGGGCCAACGTCCTGACTTTC. Translation gives CASSPRSRVRGANVLTF.